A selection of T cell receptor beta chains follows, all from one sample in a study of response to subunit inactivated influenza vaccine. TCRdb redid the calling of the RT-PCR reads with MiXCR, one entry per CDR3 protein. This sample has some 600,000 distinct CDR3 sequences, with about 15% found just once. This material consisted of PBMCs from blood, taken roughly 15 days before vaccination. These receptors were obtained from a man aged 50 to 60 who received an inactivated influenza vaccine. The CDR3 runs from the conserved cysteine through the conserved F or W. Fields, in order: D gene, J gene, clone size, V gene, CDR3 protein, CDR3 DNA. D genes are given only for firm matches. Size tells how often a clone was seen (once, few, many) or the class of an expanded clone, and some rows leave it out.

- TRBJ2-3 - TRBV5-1 CASTRQATDTQYF TGCGCCAGCACACGACAGGCCACAGATACGCAGTATTTT
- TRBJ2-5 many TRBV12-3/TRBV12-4 CASRASPGNQETQYF TGTGCCAGCAGGGCTAGCCCAGGGAACCAAGAGACCCAGTACTTC
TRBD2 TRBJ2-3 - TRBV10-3 CASGLLAGAPDTQYF TGTGCCAGCGGCCTTCTAGCGGGGGCCCCAGATACGCAGTATTTT
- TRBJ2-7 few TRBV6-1 CASIERQGDEQYF TGTGCCAGCATCGAGCGGCAGGGCGACGAGCAGTACTTC
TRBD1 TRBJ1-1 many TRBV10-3 CAISEGQGRVNTEAFF TGTGCCATCAGTGAAGGACAGGGAAGGGTGAACACTGAAGCTTTCTTT
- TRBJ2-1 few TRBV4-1 CASSQTAGSYNEQFF TGCGCCAGCAGCCAGACCGCGGGGTCTTACAATGAGCAGTTCTTC
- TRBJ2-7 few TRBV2 CASTLNPGLYEQYF TGTGCCAGCACCCTCAACCCCGGACTCTACGAGCAGTACTTC
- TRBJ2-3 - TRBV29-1 CSVEEFRRDTQYF TGCAGCGTTGAAGAATTTCGAAGGGATACGCAGTATTTT
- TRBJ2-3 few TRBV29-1 CTSRNSLTDTQYF TGCACCTCACGAAACAGTCTCACAGATACGCAGTATTTT
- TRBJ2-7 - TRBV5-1 CASSLGEQLRRQYF TGCGCCAGCAGCTTGGGGGAACAGCTACGACGACAGTACTTC
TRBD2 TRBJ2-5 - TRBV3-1 CASSQLAGQQTQYF TGTGCCAGCAGCCAACTAGCGGGACAACAGACCCAGTACTTC
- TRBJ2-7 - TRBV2 CASSESQGGTYEQYF TGTGCCAGCAGTGAAAGTCAGGGTGGAACCTACGAGCAGTACTTC
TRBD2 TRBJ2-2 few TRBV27 CASSGLVRGGELFF TGTGCCAGCAGCGGACTAGTTCGCGGCGGGGAGCTGTTTTTT
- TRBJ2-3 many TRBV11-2 CASSLQRQTDTQYF TGTGCCAGCAGCTTACAAAGACAGACAGATACGCAGTATTTT
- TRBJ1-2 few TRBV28 CASSFAQGYYGYTF TGTGCCAGCAGTTTCGCTCAGGGGTACTATGGCTACACCTTC
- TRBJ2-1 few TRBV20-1 CSARDRYIRNEQFF TGCAGTGCTAGAGACCGTTACATTAGGAATGAGCAGTTCTTC